This T cell receptor (beta chain) was observed in a study of blood T cells in healthy people across ages. Isolated PBMCs totaled at least 6.5 million in each sample. This clonotype was recorded at least ten times. Combining a sample-barcoded 5' primer with a J-beta primer mix, a second PCR ran for roughly 6 to 12 cycles. TCRdb re-derived calls from the 5' RACE reads in MiXCR, one entry per CDR3 protein. Counted here are 650,000 to 700,000 distinct CDR3 sequences, about a third occurring once; the ten biggest clones make up 15%. The CDR3 has 14 amino acids. Germline values: CDR1 MNHEY, CDR2 SVGAGI. V was pared by 3 bases and J by 5 bases, with 13 bases between.

J is TRBJ2-5 and V is TRBV6-5; a possible D gene is TRBD1 (6 bases). The TCR originated in a woman over 75 in good health. Source material: blood. The CDR3 region is CASSYSTGLETQYF. In DNA, the CDR3 is TGTGCCAGCAGTTATAGTACAGGGCTGGAGACCCAGTACTTC.